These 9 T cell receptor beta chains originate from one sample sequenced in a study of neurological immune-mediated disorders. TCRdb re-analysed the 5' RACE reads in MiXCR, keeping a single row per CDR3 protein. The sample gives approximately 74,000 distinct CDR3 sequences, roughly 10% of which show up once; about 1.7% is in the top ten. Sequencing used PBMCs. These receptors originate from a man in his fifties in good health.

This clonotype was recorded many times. The DNA of the CDR3 is TGCAGTGTGACGCGACTGGGCGGCAGCAACACTGAAGCTTTCTTT. It is translated as CSVTRLGGSNTEAFF. The chain joins TRBV20-1 to TRBJ1-1; no reliable D call. This CDR3 has 15 amino acids. Germline CDR1 DFQATT, CDR2 SNEGSKA (reference sequence). Trimming left V 7 bases short and J 2 bases short, with 20 bases between.

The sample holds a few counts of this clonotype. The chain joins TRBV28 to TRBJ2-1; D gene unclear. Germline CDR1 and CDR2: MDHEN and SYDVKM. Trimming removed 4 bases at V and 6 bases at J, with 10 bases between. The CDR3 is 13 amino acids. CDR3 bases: TGTGCCAGCAGTTCCCCACCTCTCAATGAGCAGTTCTTC. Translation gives CASSSPPLNEQFF.

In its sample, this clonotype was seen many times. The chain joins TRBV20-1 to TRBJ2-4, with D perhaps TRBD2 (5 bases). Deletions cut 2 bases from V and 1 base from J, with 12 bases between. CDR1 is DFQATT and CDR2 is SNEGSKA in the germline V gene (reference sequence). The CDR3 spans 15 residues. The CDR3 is CSARPRGLAKNIQYF. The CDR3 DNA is TGCAGTGCTAGACCAAGAGGACTTGCCAAAAACATTCAGTACTTC.

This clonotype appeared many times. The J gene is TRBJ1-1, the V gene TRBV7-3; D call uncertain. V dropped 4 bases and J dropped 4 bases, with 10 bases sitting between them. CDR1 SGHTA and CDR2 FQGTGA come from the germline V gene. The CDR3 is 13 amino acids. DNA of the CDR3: TGTGCCAGCAGCTCCACCCCGCGCACTGAAGCTTTCTTT. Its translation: CASSSTPRTEAFF.

The chain's CDR3 is CSALQFADTQYF. CDR3 nucleotide sequence: TGCAGTGCTCTCCAGTTTGCAGATACGCAGTATTTT. V gene TRBV20-1 combines with J gene TRBJ2-3; no clear D gene. Germline CDR1 reads DFQATT; CDR2 reads SNEGSKA (reference sequence). This CDR3 comprises 12 residues. V lost 5 bases to trimming and J lost 4 bases, with 10 bases between them.

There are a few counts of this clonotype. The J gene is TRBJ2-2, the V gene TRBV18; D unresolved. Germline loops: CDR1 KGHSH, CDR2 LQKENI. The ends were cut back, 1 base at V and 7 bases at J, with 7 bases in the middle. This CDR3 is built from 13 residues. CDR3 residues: CASSPLESGELFF. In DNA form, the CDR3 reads TGTGCCAGCTCACCACTGGAAAGCGGGGAGCTGTTTTTT.

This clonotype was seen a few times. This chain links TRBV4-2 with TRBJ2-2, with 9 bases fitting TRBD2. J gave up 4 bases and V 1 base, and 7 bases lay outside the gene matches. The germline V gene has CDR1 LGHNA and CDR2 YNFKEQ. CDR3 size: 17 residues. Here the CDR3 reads CASSQGDGTSSTGELFF. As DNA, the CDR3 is TGTGCCAGCAGCCAAGGGGATGGGACTAGCAGCACCGGGGAGCTGTTTTTT.

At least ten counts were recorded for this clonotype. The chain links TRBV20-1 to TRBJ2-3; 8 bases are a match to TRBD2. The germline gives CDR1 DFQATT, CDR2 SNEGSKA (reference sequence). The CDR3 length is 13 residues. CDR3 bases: TGCAGCCGGGGGGGTGCGCACACAGATACGCAGTATTTT. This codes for CSRGGAHTDTQYF.

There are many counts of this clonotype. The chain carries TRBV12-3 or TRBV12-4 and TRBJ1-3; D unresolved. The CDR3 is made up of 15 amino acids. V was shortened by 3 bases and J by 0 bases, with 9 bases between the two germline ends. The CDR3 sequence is CASSFARVSGNTIYF. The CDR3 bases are TGTGCCAGCAGTTTCGCCCGGGTCTCTGGAAACACCATATATTTT.